This T cell receptor beta chain was recorded in a study of T cell clonotyping in hematopoietic cell transplantation. In germline, CDR1 is MDHEN, CDR2 SYDVKM. V was clipped by 2 bases and J by 4 bases, with 11 bases between them. This CDR3 has 14 residues. The time point: recipient sample about 28 days before transplant, after cytoreduction. A single count supports this clone. The antigen is unknown. General study results and limits: Higher Inverse Simpson Index values in graft donor and pretransplant recipient predicted broader posttransplant TCR diversity. CD4 and CD8 repertoire contributions could not be separated without sorting. Recipient TCR diversity dropped after transplant; expanded clonotypes rose from day 30 to 180.

TCRdb's copy holds only in-frame clones and misses some; the assay was immunoSEQ multiplex PCR. The sample holds tens of thousands of clones, about 95% seen once. Sequenced here: peripheral blood mononuclear cells, sampled before stem cell transplant. The genes are TRBV28 and TRBJ1-2; D gene unclear. This receptor was taken from a woman aged 45-60 years with acute myeloid leukemia. Some clones in this sample may be carry-over from other donors' samples. CDR3 nucleotide sequence: TGTGCCAGCAGTTTAGCGCAGAACCCCTATGGCTACACCTTC. Amino acids: CASSLAQNPYGYTF.